These 23 T cell receptor beta chains were sequenced from one sample in a study of OX40 agonist ivuxolimab in advanced cancers. This table comes from immunoSEQ multiplex PCR, and its TCRdb copy is limited to in-frame clones, with some not included. Found here are tens of thousands of clones, 85% to 90% of them singletons; the top ten hold 2% to 3%. The sample consisted of CD4+ or CD8+ T cells sorted from blood, taken in a trial of the OX40 agonist ivuxolimab. The receptors originated from an adult with an advanced solid tumor such as melanoma, head and neck, liver or kidney cancer.

Only a few counts were recorded for this clone. V usage is TRBV5-1 and J usage is TRBJ1-1, with 7 bases lining up with TRBD1. CDR3 length: 14 amino acids. The germline V gene encodes CDR1 SGHRS and CDR2 YFSETQ. With V trimmed by 4 bases and J by 0 bases, 3 bases remained unmatched. CDR3 sequence reads: CASSDDRVNTEAFF. In nucleotides, the CDR3 is TGCGCCAGCAGCGACGACAGGGTGAACACTGAAGCTTTCTTT.

The chain recombines TRBV19 with TRBJ2-7, with 10 positions matching TRBD1. This CDR3 has 15 amino acids. The germline CDR1 and CDR2 sequences are LNHDA and SQIVND (reference sequence). CDR3 sequence: CVSNAGTGAPYEQYF. CDR3 nucleotide sequence: TGTGTCAGCAACGCCGGGACAGGGGCTCCCTACGAGCAGTACTTC.

This sequence joins TRBV29-1 and TRBJ2-3, with TRBD2 matching 11 bases. Germline V gene lookup returns CDR1 SQVTM and CDR2 ANQGSEA. Unmatched junction bases numbered 4, after V lost 4 bases and J lost 1 base. The CDR3 extends over 15 amino acids. CDR3 sequence (DNA): TGCAGCGTTGCCACTAGCGGGGGAGGCACAGATACGCAGTATTTT. This translates into CSVATSGGGTDTQYF.

This clone occurred a few times. This chain links TRBV5-1 with TRBJ2-5, with 10 bases that match TRBD2. V was clipped by 0 bases and J by 0 bases; unmatched bases: 2. The length of the CDR3 is 16 residues. Looked up from germline, CDR1 is SGHRS and CDR2 is YFSETQ. The CDR3 loop reads CASSLGLAGDQETQYF. The CDR3 nucleotides read TGCGCCAGCAGCTTGGGGCTAGCGGGGGACCAAGAGACCCAGTACTTC.

The rearrangement links TRBV28 to TRBJ1-5; TRBD1 agrees at 12 bases. This CDR3 contains 19 residues. Germline V gene sequence: CDR1 MDHEN, CDR2 SYDVKM. V lost 7 bases to trimming and J lost 2 bases; unmatched junction nucleotides: 15. The CDR3 bases are TGTGCCAGCACCAACCACCGGGACAGGGGGCTTGGTGGCAATCAGCCCCAGCATTTT. This translates into CASTNHRDRGLGGNQPQHF. Combining the CDR3 with reference TRBV28 and TRBJ1-5 gives the whole variable domain DVKVTQSSRYLVKRTGEKVFLECVQDMDHENMFWYRQDPGLGLRLIYFSYDVKMKEKGDIPEGYSVSREKKERFSLILESASTNQTSMYLCASTNHRDRGLGGNQPQHFGDGTRLSIL.

The chain recombines TRBV5-5 with TRBJ1-2; 7 bases line up with TRBD1. V lost 3 bases to trimming and J lost 8 bases; unmatched junction nucleotides: 16. CDR1 is SGHKS and CDR2 is YYEKEE in the germline V gene (reference sequence). The CDR3 is 16 amino acids. CDR3 in DNA: TGTGCCAGCAGCTCTATCATCTGGACAGGTTGGAAAGGCTACACCTTC. Encoded protein: CASSSIIWTGWKGYTF.

The rearrangement links TRBV6-1 to TRBJ1-6; a weak D match, TRBD1 (6 bases). V lost 4 bases and J 7 bases, leaving 17 bases between the germline ends. The germline V gene has CDR1 MNHNS and CDR2 SASEGT. The CDR3 loop spans 16 amino acids. This CDR3 reads CASSGGHRVGNSPLHF. CDR3 nucleotides: TGTGCCAGCAGTGGGGGACATCGCGTCGGCAATTCACCCCTCCACTTT.

J is TRBJ1-3 and V is TRBV7-6; no clear D. The CDR3 loop spans 17 amino acids. Germline V gives CDR1 SGHVS, CDR2 FNYEAQ. The V end was cut by 3 bases, the J end by 0 bases, with 15 bases between. The DNA of the CDR3 is TGTGCCAGCAGCTTGAGGACTGCTCTTTTCTCTGGAAACACCATATATTTT. Translation: CASSLRTALFSGNTIYF.

As to this clone: The junction departs from germline at one end; a sequencing error may be responsible. This specimen includes other DNA sequences encoding the same CDR3. The J gene is TRBJ1-1, the V gene TRBV29-1; possibly TRBD1 for D (6 bases). The CDR3 length is 13 residues. Germline V gene lookup returns CDR1 SQVTM and CDR2 ANQGSEA. Here the CDR3 DNA reads TGCAGCGTTGGGACAGCCCGCGACACTGAAGCCTTCTTT. Amino acid sequence: CSVGTARDTEAFF.

The genes are TRBV5-1 and TRBJ2-5; possibly TRBD1 for D (5 bases). Germline loops: CDR1 SGHRS, CDR2 YFSETQ. This CDR3 has 14 amino acids. Deletions cut 2 bases from V and 4 bases from J, with 12 bases between. The CDR3 sequence is CASSFGQGRETQYF. In DNA, the CDR3 is TGCGCCAGCAGCTTCGGTCAGGGTCGAGAGACCCAGTACTTC. The full variable domain, completed using reference TRBV5-1 and TRBJ2-5, is KAGVTQTPRYLIKTRGQQVTLSCSPISGHRSVSWYQQTPGQGLQFLFEYFSETQRNKGNFPGRFSGRQFSNSRSEMNVSTLELGDSALYLCASSFGQGRETQYFGPGTRLLVL.

This chain uses TRBV5-8 with TRBJ2-3; D is unresolved. V was pared by 4 bases and J by 0 bases, with 15 bases between. Germline V gene data show CDR1 as SGHTS and CDR2 as YDEGEE. The CDR3 runs to 16 residues. The CDR3 sequence: CASSPPQGLSTDTQYF. The CDR3 bases are TGTGCCAGCAGCCCCCCGCAAGGTCTGAGCACAGATACGCAGTATTTT.

The chain links TRBV5-4 to TRBJ2-7, with 9 nucleotides matching TRBD1. Looked up from germline, CDR1 is SGHNT and CDR2 is YYREEE (reference sequence). Trimming removed 4 bases from V and 5 bases from J; junction bases left unmatched: 7. The CDR3 runs 14 residues. The CDR3 loop is CASSTNRGLDEQYF. The CDR3, as DNA: TGTGCCAGCAGCACAAACAGGGGGCTCGACGAGCAGTACTTC.

This sequence joins TRBV2 and TRBJ1-4, with D possibly matching TRBD1 (5 bases). The V end lost 1 base, the J end lost 5 bases, and 11 bases lay between the germline ends. Germline-derived CDR1 and CDR2 are SNHLY and FYNNEI. This CDR3 region has 15 residues. CDR3 nucleotide sequence: TGTGCCAGCAGTGAAGGTTGGGACGTCAATGAAAAACTGTTTTTT. It codes for CASSEGWDVNEKLFF.

The genes are TRBV7-9 and TRBJ1-4, with D hard to call. Germline lookup yields CDR1 SEHNR and CDR2 FQNEAQ (reference sequence). V lost 3 bases and J 2 bases, leaving 19 bases between the germline ends. The CDR3 runs to 18 residues. The CDR3 loop is CASSLLPAASFTNEKLFF. The CDR3 region has the DNA TGTGCCAGCAGCTTGCTCCCGGCAGCTTCTTTCACTAATGAAAAACTGTTTTTT.

The CDR3 here is CASSHPTGGITEAFF. The CDR3 DNA sequence: TGTGCCAGCAGCCATCCGACAGGGGGCATCACTGAAGCTTTCTTT. The rearrangement joins TRBV7-9 to TRBJ1-1, with 10 bases fitting TRBD1. CDR1 SEHNR and CDR2 FQNEAQ come from the germline V gene (reference sequence). This CDR3 region has 15 residues. After removal of 5 bases from V and 4 bases from J, the junction contained 7 bases not matched to a gene.

The chain joins TRBV5-6 to TRBJ1-4, with 8 bases identical to TRBD1. V lost 7 bases and J lost 6; bases outside the gene matches: 5. The CDR3 length is 13 residues. Germline V gives CDR1 SGHDT, CDR2 YYEEEE. The CDR3 DNA sequence: TGTGCCAGCCAGGACAGGGTGGATGAAAAACTGTTTTTT. Amino acid sequence: CASQDRVDEKLFF.

CDR3 bases: TGTGCCAGCAGCGTAGAGCATTCACCCCTCCACTTT. Amino acid sequence: CASSVEHSPLHF. The rearrangement joins TRBV9 to TRBJ1-6; unclear D gene. Germline CDR1 is SGDLS and CDR2 is YYNGEE. This CDR3 is built from 12 residues. Trimming stripped 0 bases from V and 8 bases from J, with 3 bases between. Using reference TRBV9 and TRBJ1-6 for the parts outside the CDR3, the full variable domain is DSGVTQTPKHLITATGQRVTLRCSPRSGDLSVYWYQQSLDQGLQFLIQYYNGEERAKGNILERFSAQQFPDLHSELNLSSLELGDSALYFCASSVEHSPLHFGNGTRLTVT.

The genes are TRBV4-1 and TRBJ2-7; D not certain. Germline lookup yields CDR1 MGHRA and CDR2 YSYEKL. Trimming removed 1 base at V and 3 bases at J, with 10 bases between. The CDR3 runs to 14 residues. CDR3 sequence reads: CASSQVNVNYEQYF. The CDR3 DNA follows: TGCGCCAGCAGCCAAGTGAATGTTAACTACGAGCAGTACTTC.

J is TRBJ1-2 and V is TRBV5-1; a possible D gene is TRBD1 (6 bases). CDR1 is SGHRS, CDR2 YFSETQ, per germline. Trimming took off 0 bases at V and 4 bases at J, with 13 bases between the two ends. This CDR3 region has 15 residues. CDR3 DNA sequence: TGCGCCAGCAGCTTGGCAGGGGTGTTTAGCTATGGCTACACCTTC. It translates to CASSLAGVFSYGYTF.

In this sample, this clone turned up a few times. V is TRBV28 and J is TRBJ1-1; a possible D gene is TRBD1 (5 bases). This CDR3 contains 15 residues. Germline V gives CDR1 MDHEN, CDR2 SYDVKM. V lost 5 bases and J 0 bases, leaving 13 bases between the germline ends. The CDR3 nucleotides are TGTGCCAGCAGTCCCCAGGGACGGATGAACACTGAAGCTTTCTTT. It translates to CASSPQGRMNTEAFF.

The chain joins TRBV5-1 to TRBJ1-1; D not certain. CDR1 and CDR2 from the germline V gene are SGHRS and YFSETQ. The CDR3 covers 15 residues. V lost 3 bases and J lost 3, with 15 bases in between. The chain's CDR3 is CASSSRGGVDTEAFF. CDR3 DNA sequence: TGCGCCAGCAGCTCAAGAGGTGGGGTCGACACTGAAGCTTTCTTT.

This clone has more than one count but fewer than ten. The same CDR3 arises from other DNA sequences in this sample as well. The chain combines TRBV18 with TRBJ2-5; D not resolved. Germline CDR1 and CDR2: KGHSH and LQKENI. This CDR3 region has 11 residues. The V end lost 2 bases, the J end lost 3 bases, and 1 base lay between the germline ends. CDR3 DNA: TGTGCCAGCTCACCAGAAGAGACCCAGTACTTC. Encoded protein: CASSPEETQYF.

V and J are TRBV19 and TRBJ2-5, with 7 bases identical to TRBD2. V lost 3 bases, J lost 2 bases, and 6 bases stayed unmatched. This CDR3 region has 15 residues. Germline V gives CDR1 LNHDA, CDR2 SQIVND (reference sequence). The CDR3 sequence is CASSIGSGDQETQYF. CDR3 DNA: TGTGCCAGTAGTATTGGGAGCGGGGATCAAGAGACCCAGTACTTC.